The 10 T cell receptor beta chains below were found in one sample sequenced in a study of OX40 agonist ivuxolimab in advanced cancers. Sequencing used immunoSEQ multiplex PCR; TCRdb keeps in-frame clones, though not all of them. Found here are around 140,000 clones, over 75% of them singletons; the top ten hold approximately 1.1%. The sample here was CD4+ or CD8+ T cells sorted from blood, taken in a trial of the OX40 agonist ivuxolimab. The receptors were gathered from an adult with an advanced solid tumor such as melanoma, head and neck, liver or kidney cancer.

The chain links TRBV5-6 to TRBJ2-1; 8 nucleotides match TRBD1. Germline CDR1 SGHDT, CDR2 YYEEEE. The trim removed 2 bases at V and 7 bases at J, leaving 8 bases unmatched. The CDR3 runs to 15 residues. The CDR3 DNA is TGTGCCAGCAGCTTTCAGGACAGGGTGTGGAATGAGCAGTTCTTC. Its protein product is CASSFQDRVWNEQFF.

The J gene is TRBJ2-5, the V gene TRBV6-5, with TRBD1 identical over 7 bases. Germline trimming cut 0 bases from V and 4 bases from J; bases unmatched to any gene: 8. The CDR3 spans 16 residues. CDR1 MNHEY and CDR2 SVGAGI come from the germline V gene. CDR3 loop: CASSYSSTTGSETQYF. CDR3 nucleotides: TGTGCCAGCAGTTACTCTTCGACGACAGGGTCAGAGACCCAGTACTTC.

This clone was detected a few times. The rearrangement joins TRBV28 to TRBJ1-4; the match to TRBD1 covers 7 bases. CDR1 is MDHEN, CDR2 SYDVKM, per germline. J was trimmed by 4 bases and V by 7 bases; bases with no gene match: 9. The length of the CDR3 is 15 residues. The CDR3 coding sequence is TGTGCCAGCACAACAACAGGGGCTATTAATGAAAAACTGTTTTTT. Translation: CASTTTGAINEKLFF.

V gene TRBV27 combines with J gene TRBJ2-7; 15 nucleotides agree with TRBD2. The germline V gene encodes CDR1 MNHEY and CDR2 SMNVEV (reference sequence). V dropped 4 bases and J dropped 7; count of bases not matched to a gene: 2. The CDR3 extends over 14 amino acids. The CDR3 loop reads CASSSGTSGREQYF. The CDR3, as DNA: TGTGCCAGCAGTTCCGGGACTAGCGGGAGGGAGCAGTACTTC.

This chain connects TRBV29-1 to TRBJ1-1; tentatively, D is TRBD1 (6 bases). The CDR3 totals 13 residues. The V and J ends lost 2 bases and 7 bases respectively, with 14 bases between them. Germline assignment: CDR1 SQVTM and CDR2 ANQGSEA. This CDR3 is CSVELGGTYEAFF. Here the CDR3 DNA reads TGCAGCGTTGAACTGGGGGGCACCTATGAAGCTTTCTTT.

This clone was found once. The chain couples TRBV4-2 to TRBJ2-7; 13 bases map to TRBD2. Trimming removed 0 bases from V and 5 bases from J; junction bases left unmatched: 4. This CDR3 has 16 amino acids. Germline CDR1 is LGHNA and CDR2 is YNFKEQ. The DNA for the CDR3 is TGTGCCAGCAGCCAAGAAGGGACTAGCGGGACAAACGAGCAGTACTTC. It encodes CASSQEGTSGTNEQYF.

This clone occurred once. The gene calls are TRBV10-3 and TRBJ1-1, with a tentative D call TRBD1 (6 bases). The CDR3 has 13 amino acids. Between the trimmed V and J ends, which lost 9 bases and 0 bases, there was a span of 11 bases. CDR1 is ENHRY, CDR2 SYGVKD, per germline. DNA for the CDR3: TGTGCCATTGCCGGGACATTGAACACTGAAGCTTTCTTT. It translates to CAIAGTLNTEAFF.

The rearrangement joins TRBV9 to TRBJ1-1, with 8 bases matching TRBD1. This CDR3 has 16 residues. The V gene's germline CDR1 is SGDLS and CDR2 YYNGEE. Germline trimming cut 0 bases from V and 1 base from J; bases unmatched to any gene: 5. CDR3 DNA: TGTGCCAGCAGCGTAGGGGTTGGGACAGGGAACACTGAAGCTTTCTTT. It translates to CASSVGVGTGNTEAFF. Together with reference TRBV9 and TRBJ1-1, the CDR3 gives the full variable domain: DSGVTQTPKHLITATGQRVTLRCSPRSGDLSVYWYQQSLDQGLQFLIQYYNGEERAKGNILERFSAQQFPDLHSELNLSSLELGDSALYFCASSVGVGTGNTEAFFGQGTRLTVV.

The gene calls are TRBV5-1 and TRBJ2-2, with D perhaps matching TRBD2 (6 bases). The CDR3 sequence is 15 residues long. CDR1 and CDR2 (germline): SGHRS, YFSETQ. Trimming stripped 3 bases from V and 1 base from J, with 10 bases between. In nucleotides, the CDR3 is TGCGCCAGCAGCTGGGGACTGATGAACACCGGGGAGCTGTTTTTT. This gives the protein CASSWGLMNTGELFF.

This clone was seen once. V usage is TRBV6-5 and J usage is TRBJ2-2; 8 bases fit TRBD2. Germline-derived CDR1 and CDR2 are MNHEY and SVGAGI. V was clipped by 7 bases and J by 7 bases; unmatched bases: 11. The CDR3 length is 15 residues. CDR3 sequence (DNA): TGTGCCAGCAAAGATAGCGGGGAGAGGATCGGGGAGCTGTTTTTT. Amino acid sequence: CASKDSGERIGELFF.